This T cell receptor (beta chain) originates from a study of blood T cells in healthy people across ages. Study-wide background: T cells yielded about one barcoded beta molecule per two cells through template switching.

For this clonotype: Its specificity is not known.

Study outcomes and limitations: Long-lived donors carried more naive CD4+ cells and greater diversity than aged donors.

With a J-beta primer mix and a sample-barcoded 5' primer, a second PCR ran about 7 to 12 cycles. TCRdb reprocessed the 5' RACE reads with MiXCR, giving one entry per CDR3 protein. The table shows about 780,000 distinct CDR3 sequences, with approximately 24% occurring only once. This CDR3 is built from 13 residues. Trimming removed 5 bases at V and 0 bases at J, with 11 bases between. CDR1 DFQATT and CDR2 SNEGSKA come from the germline V gene (reference sequence). These data also formed part of another study, on T cells of mothers and their children.

The clonotype originates from a boy under 18 in good health. Sequencing input: blood. V is TRBV20-1 and J is TRBJ2-7; possibly TRBD1 for D (6 bases). The CDR3 protein is CSAGGRSSYEQYF. The CDR3 bases are TGCAGTGCTGGGGGCCGGAGCTCCTACGAGCAGTACTTC.